Listed here are 16 T cell receptor beta chains from one sample, sequenced in a study of cytomegalovirus exposure and HLA in healthy donors. Method: immunoSEQ multiplex PCR; TCRdb's copy keeps in-frame clones and lacks some. Of around 130,000 clones in the sample, nearly 90% were seen once. The sample consisted of PBMCs. The receptors were gathered from a man aged 30 to 39 in good health and CMV-seronegative.

The chain uses TRBV6-5 and TRBJ1-2; D is ambiguous. There are 13 residues in the CDR3. CDR1 MNHEY and CDR2 SVGAGI come from the germline V gene. Trimming removed 4 bases from V and 2 bases from J, with 8 bases in between. The CDR3 is CASSSSRNYGYTF. Here the CDR3 DNA reads TGTGCCAGCAGTTCCAGTCGAAACTATGGCTACACCTTC.

V and J are TRBV27 and TRBJ1-5; D is possibly TRBD1 (6 bases). Germline CDR1 reads MNHEY; CDR2 reads SMNVEV (reference sequence). The V end was cut by 8 bases, the J end by 2 bases, with 7 bases between. The CDR3 covers 12 residues. The CDR3 is CASAGGNQPQHF. CDR3 sequence (DNA): TGTGCCAGCGCAGGGGGCAATCAGCCCCAGCATTTT.

The chain is built from TRBV5-1 and TRBJ1-2, with 9 bases that match TRBD1. This CDR3 contains 14 residues. The germline V gene has CDR1 SGHRS and CDR2 YFSETQ. Trimming took 4 bases from V and 8 from J; bases not matched to a gene: 9. DNA of the CDR3: TGCGCCAGCAGCCTCCTACAGGGGGCGGGAGGCTACACCTTC. This gives the protein CASSLLQGAGGYTF.

This sequence joins TRBV28 and TRBJ2-7, with 9 bases aligning to TRBD1. The J segment lost 3 bases and the V segment lost 0 bases, leaving 3 bases of the junction unmatched. The length of the CDR3 is 15 residues. Per the germline V gene, CDR1 is MDHEN and CDR2 is SYDVKM. The CDR3 nucleotides are TGTGCCAGCAGTTTATGGACAGGGGGTGTCTACGAGCAGTACTTC. Translating gives CASSLWTGGVYEQYF. Together with reference TRBV28 and TRBJ2-7, the CDR3 gives the full variable domain: DVKVTQSSRYLVKRTGEKVFLECVQDMDHENMFWYRQDPGLGLRLIYFSYDVKMKEKGDIPEGYSVSREKKERFSLILESASTNQTSMYLCASSLWTGGVYEQYFGPGTRLTVT.

This chain connects TRBV11-2 to TRBJ2-5; D remains ambiguous. The V gene's germline CDR1 is SGHAT and CDR2 FQNNGV. The CDR3 has 13 residues. The V end was cut by 4 bases, the J end by 1 base, with 7 bases between. CDR3 sequence (DNA): TGTGCCAGCAGCTCCAGGATCCAAGAGACCCAGTACTTC. It is translated as CASSSRIQETQYF.

V and J are TRBV7-2 and TRBJ1-1; 9 nucleotides agree with TRBD1. The trim removed 5 bases at V and 5 bases at J, leaving 12 bases unmatched. CDR1 and CDR2 (germline): SGHTA, FQGNSA. The CDR3 totals 16 residues. Written as DNA, the CDR3 is TGTGCCAGCAGCGTAACCGGGACAGGGAGGGGAACTGAAGCTTTCTTT. Its protein product is CASSVTGTGRGTEAFF. Full variable domain (remainder filled in from reference TRBV7-2 and TRBJ1-1): GAGVSQSPSNKVTEKGKDVELRCDPISGHTALYWYRQSLGQGLEFLIYFQGNSAPDKSGLPSDRFSAERTGGSVSTLTIQRTQQEDSAVYLCASSVTGTGRGTEAFFGQGTRLTVV.

This clone showed up just once. In the same sample, other DNA sequences code for this CDR3. The chain recombines TRBV5-1 with TRBJ1-1; 8 nucleotides line up with TRBD1. The CDR3 is 14 residues long. Per germline, CDR1 SGHRS and CDR2 YFSETQ. The V segment lost 4 bases and the J segment 4 bases; nucleotides outside the gene matches: 6. The CDR3: CASSPGQGGTEAFF. CDR3 in DNA: TGCGCCAGCAGCCCCGGACAGGGAGGCACTGAAGCTTTCTTT.

The chain is built from TRBV27 and TRBJ1-2; 9 nucleotides agree with TRBD1. There are 14 residues in the CDR3. With 5 bases clipped from V and 2 bases from J, the junction kept 3 bases outside the gene matches. The germline CDR1 and CDR2 sequences are MNHEY and SMNVEV (reference sequence). The CDR3 spells CASSPGQGNYGYTF. In DNA form, the CDR3 reads TGTGCCAGCAGTCCCGGACAGGGGAACTATGGCTACACCTTC.

J is TRBJ1-2 and V is TRBV29-1; D is unresolved. CDR1 and CDR2 from the germline V gene are SQVTM and ANQGSEA. The germline V and J ends were trimmed by 7 bases and 2 bases, with 8 bases remaining between them. This CDR3 has 11 amino acids. The CDR3 DNA reads TGCAGCGCTGCAACAAACTATGGCTACACCTTC. It specifies CSAATNYGYTF.

V and J are TRBV7-8 and TRBJ2-5; a possible D gene is TRBD2 (6 bases). In germline, CDR1 is SGHVS, CDR2 FQNEAQ. The V gene lost 3 bases and the J gene lost 5 bases, with 10 bases spanning the gap. The CDR3 consists of 13 residues. For the CDR3, the DNA is TGTGCCAGCAGCTTGAGAGGGAGGGAGACCCAGTACTTC. As protein: CASSLRGRETQYF.

This clone was seen just once. The V call is TRBV7-2, the J call TRBJ2-2; D gene uncertain. CDR3 length: 13 amino acids. Germline V gene lookup returns CDR1 SGHTA and CDR2 FQGNSA. The ends were cut back, 1 base at V and 6 bases at J, with 6 bases in the middle. The CDR3 nucleotides read TGTGCCAGCAGCTTAGTGGGCGCCGGGGAGCTGTTTTTT. Encoded protein: CASSLVGAGELFF.

The V and J genes are TRBV7-9 and TRBJ1-3; no clear D. The V gene's germline CDR1 is SEHNR and CDR2 FQNEAQ (reference sequence). The CDR3 spans 13 residues. V was pared by 8 bases and J by 1 base, with 9 bases between. The CDR3 DNA reads TGTGCCAGCGGCCTCCCGTCTGGAAACACCATATATTTT. Amino acids: CASGLPSGNTIYF.

The V and J genes are TRBV5-1 and TRBJ1-4; tentatively, D is TRBD1 (6 bases). Trimming stripped 4 bases from V and 5 bases from J, with 12 bases between. The CDR3 has 14 amino acids. Germline-derived CDR1 and CDR2 are SGHRS and YFSETQ. The CDR3 spells CASSQQGGNEKLFF. In DNA, the CDR3 is TGCGCCAGCAGCCAACAAGGGGGAAATGAAAAACTGTTTTTT. The whole variable domain, remainder taken from reference TRBV5-1 and TRBJ1-4, is KAGVTQTPRYLIKTRGQQVTLSCSPISGHRSVSWYQQTPGQGLQFLFEYFSETQRNKGNFPGRFSGRQFSNSRSEMNVSTLELGDSALYLCASSQQGGNEKLFFGSGTQLSVL.

This sequence joins TRBV7-9 and TRBJ2-2; D remains ambiguous. The V gene's germline CDR1 is SEHNR and CDR2 FQNEAQ (reference sequence). Trimming pared 2 bases from V and 2 bases from J, leaving 6 bases between. The CDR3 loop spans 14 amino acids. CDR3 in DNA: TGTGCCAGCAGCTTAAGAGAAAACACCGGGGAGCTGTTTTTT. Its translation: CASSLRENTGELFF.

This chain joins TRBV18 and TRBJ1-1; the D is unclear. This CDR3 is 14 amino acids long. CDR1 and CDR2 from the germline V gene are KGHSH and LQKENI. V lost 4 bases, J lost 3 bases, and 12 bases lay in between. CDR3 amino acids: CASSRAATYTEAFF. The CDR3 bases are TGTGCCAGCTCACGAGCTGCTACCTACACTGAAGCTTTCTTT.

The chain has TRBV4-1 and TRBJ2-7; 11 nucleotides agree with TRBD1. The CDR3 is 15 amino acids. CDR1 is MGHRA, CDR2 YSYEKL, per germline. Trimming removed 0 bases from V and 4 bases from J; junction bases left unmatched: 2. The CDR3 nucleotides are TGCGCCAGCAGCCAAGAGGACAGGGGGCAGTACGAGCAGTACTTC. Its protein product is CASSQEDRGQYEQYF.